These 27 T cell receptor beta chains share one sample of origin, sequenced in a study of T cells in Graves' hyperthyroidism and ophthalmopathy. RNA transcripts yielded amplified TCR beta CDR3 regions. The primer set for the first-round RT-PCR of the TCR CDR3 was HTBI. TCRdb analysed the multiplex PCR reads with MiXCR anew, one entry per CDR3 protein. The sample lists about 420,000 distinct CDR3 sequences, more than 15% occurring once. Input material: blood. Every receptor here comes from a young woman with Graves' hyperthyroidism.

This clonotype was counted ten times or more. The V gene is TRBV30, the J gene TRBJ2-7; D remains unclear. Looked up from germline, CDR1 is GTSNPN and CDR2 is SVGIG (reference sequence). V was trimmed by 1 base and J by 4 bases, leaving 8 bases between them. The CDR3 contains 12 residues. The CDR3 loop is CAWSERVYEQYF. In DNA, the CDR3 is TGTGCCTGGAGTGAACGGGTTTACGAGCAGTACTTC.

Note on this clonotype: Since a much larger clone is just one base distant, this may be a read error. The V and J genes are TRBV5-1 and TRBJ1-2; 8 positions match TRBD1. The trim removed 4 bases at V and 4 bases at J, leaving 9 bases unmatched. The CDR3 extends over 15 amino acids. Germline CDR1 SGHRS, CDR2 YFSETQ. CDR3 DNA sequence: TGCGCCAGCAGCGTAGGACAGGGTTTGGTCTATGGCTACACCTTC. It translates to CASSVGQGLVYGYTF.

Ten or more counts support this clonotype. The rearrangement links TRBV10-3 to TRBJ1-3, with no clear D. Germline lookup yields CDR1 ENHRY and CDR2 SYGVKD. V shed 10 bases and J shed 3 bases, with 16 bases lying between them. CDR3 length: 14 amino acids. The CDR3 loop is CATASMPYGNTIYF. CDR3 nucleotides: TGTGCCACCGCGTCTATGCCCTATGGAAACACCATATATTTT.

The V call is TRBV11-2, the J call TRBJ2-7, with 9 bases fitting TRBD2. The J segment lost 6 bases and the V segment lost 3 bases, leaving 3 bases of the junction unmatched. This CDR3 has 13 amino acids. Per the germline V gene, CDR1 is SGHAT and CDR2 is FQNNGV. The CDR3 region has the DNA TGTGCCAGCAGCTTTAGCGGGGGTATCGAGCAGTACTTC. Protein sequence: CASSFSGGIEQYF.

This clonotype was observed at least ten times. The V gene is TRBV20-1, the J gene TRBJ2-1, with no clear D. Germline V CDR1 and CDR2: DFQATT, SNEGSKA (reference sequence). There are 13 residues in the CDR3. Trimming removed 3 bases from V and 6 bases from J, with 12 bases in between. CDR3 protein: CSARSGLFNEQFF. CDR3 bases: TGCAGTGCTAGGTCGGGTCTTTTCAATGAGCAGTTCTTC.

There are many counts of this clonotype. This chain connects TRBV29-1 to TRBJ1-2, with a possible D match to TRBD1 (5 bases). The CDR3 extends over 12 amino acids. Germline CDR1 SQVTM, CDR2 ANQGSEA. V lost 6 bases and J 3 bases, leaving 11 bases between the germline ends. The DNA for the CDR3 is TGCAGCGTAGGACAAGGAGACTATGGCTACACCTTC. It translates to CSVGQGDYGYTF.

The sample holds many counts of this clonotype. The V and J genes are TRBV12-3 or TRBV12-4 and TRBJ2-1, with TRBD2 identical over 7 bases. The length of the CDR3 is 15 residues. With V trimmed by 5 bases and J by 5 bases, 9 bases remained unmatched. The CDR3 nucleotides read TGTGCCAGCAGTGAGTGGCGGGGAGGGAACAATGAGCAGTTCTTC. Translating it yields CASSEWRGGNNEQFF.

This clonotype occurred many times. The chain uses TRBV5-1 and TRBJ2-7; no firm D call. The CDR3 runs to 15 residues. Trimming removed 4 bases at V and 2 bases at J, with 16 bases between. Per germline, CDR1 SGHRS and CDR2 YFSETQ. CDR3 region: CASSLGAPNPYEQYF. CDR3 in DNA: TGCGCCAGCAGCCTGGGTGCACCTAACCCCTACGAGCAGTACTTC.

V is TRBV20-1 and J is TRBJ2-4, with 9 nucleotides matching TRBD2. Per the germline V gene, CDR1 is DFQATT and CDR2 is SNEGSKA (reference sequence). The ends lost 6 bases at V and 8 bases at J; junction bases unmatched: 14. This CDR3 comprises 15 residues. CDR3 in amino acids: CSAPDWREGRDIQYF. The CDR3 DNA is TGCAGTGCCCCCGATTGGCGGGAGGGCCGGGACATTCAGTACTTC.

This clonotype has a count of ten or more. Sequence at one end of the junction differs from germline and may be a read error. The genes are TRBV4-1 and TRBJ2-1; D is possibly TRBD1 (7 bases). Germline loops: CDR1 MGHRA, CDR2 YSYEKL. This CDR3 is built from 16 residues. The CDR3: CASSPGGDRAYNEQFF. The CDR3 DNA reads as TGTGCCAGCAGCCCCGGGGGAGACAGGGCCTACAATGAGCAGTTCTTC.

V is TRBV4-1 and J is TRBJ2-3; no reliable D call. The CDR3 extends over 14 amino acids. Trimming took off 0 bases at V and 7 bases at J, with 11 bases between the two ends. CDR1 and CDR2 from the germline V gene are MGHRA and YSYEKL. The CDR3 DNA reads as TGCGCCAGCAGCCAAGATTACGGTGACTATACGCAGTATTTT. Translation gives CASSQDYGDYTQYF.

The chain carries TRBV19 and TRBJ2-2; either TRBD1 or TRBD2 may fit D (5 bases each). CDR3 length: 16 amino acids. Germline V CDR1 and CDR2: LNHDA, SQIVND (reference sequence). V was shortened by 7 bases and J by 2 bases, with 17 bases between the two germline ends. CDR3 in DNA: TGTGCCAGTAAGGCGGTTGAGGGGAAAAACACCGGGGAGCTGTTTTTT. Translating gives CASKAVEGKNTGELFF.

This clonotype was seen only once. A much larger clone sits a single nucleotide away, making a read error possible. The J gene is TRBJ1-3, the V gene TRBV25-1; the D is unclear. Per germline, CDR1 MGHDK and CDR2 SYGVNS. With 1 base removed from V and 4 bases from J, the gap between germline ends came to 2 bases. The CDR3 consists of 12 residues. For the CDR3, the DNA is TGTGCCAGCAGTGAATGGGGAAACACCATATATTTT. As protein: CASSEWGNTIYF.

The rearrangement joins TRBV20-1 to TRBJ2-1; 10 bases align to TRBD2. From germline, CDR1 is DFQATT and CDR2 SNEGSKA (reference sequence). The CDR3 is made up of 13 amino acids. Trimming cost V 5 bases and J 4 bases; bases outside gene matches: 2. CDR3 amino acids: CSALAGVYNEQFF. The CDR3 coding sequence is TGCAGTGCTCTAGCGGGGGTATACAATGAGCAGTTCTTC.

The sample holds many counts of this clonotype. This chain connects TRBV11-3 to TRBJ2-5; 12 bases line up with TRBD1. V trimming: 5 bases; J trimming: 5 bases; junction bases outside the gene matches: 3. The CDR3 totals 14 residues. Germline V gene lookup returns CDR1 SGHNT and CDR2 YENEEA. The DNA for the CDR3 is TGTGCCAGCAGCCGGGACAGGGGGCTCGAGACCCAGTACTTC. Its protein product is CASSRDRGLETQYF. Drawing the rest from reference TRBV11-3 and TRBJ2-5, the complete variable domain is EAGVVQSPRYKIIEKKQPVAFWCNPISGHNTLYWYLQNLGQGPELLIRYENEEAVDDSQLPKDRFSAERLKGVDSTLKIQPAELGDSAVYLCASSRDRGLETQYFGPGTRLLVL.

This clonotype was seen ten or more times. This chain connects TRBV12-5 to TRBJ1-4; D may be TRBD1 (6 bases). This CDR3 is built from 15 residues. Germline V CDR1 and CDR2: LGHNT, FRNRAP. V was cut by 7 bases and J by 8 bases, with 20 bases left in between. The chain's CDR3 is CASALSAGAGEKLFF. For the CDR3, the DNA is TGTGCTAGTGCCCTATCGGCGGGGGCCGGGGAAAAACTGTTTTTT.

At least ten counts were recorded for this clonotype. The V gene is TRBV7-9, the J gene TRBJ1-2; maybe TRBD1 (6 bases). CDR1 SEHNR and CDR2 FQNEAQ come from the germline V gene (reference sequence). Trimming shortened V by 0 bases and J by 1 base, and 9 bases separated the two germline ends. This CDR3 has 15 residues. The CDR3 DNA reads TGTGCCAGCAGCTTAGCACAGGGCGATAACTATGGCTACACCTTC. Protein product: CASSLAQGDNYGYTF.

This clonotype was counted once. The chain recombines TRBV5-1 with TRBJ2-1, with 12 positions matching TRBD2. Germline CDR1 SGHRS, CDR2 YFSETQ. With V trimmed by 4 bases and J by 2 bases, 4 bases remained unmatched. The CDR3 extends over 16 amino acids. In nucleotides, the CDR3 is TGCGCCAGCAGCAACGGACTAGCGGGACCCTACAATGAGCAGTTCTTC. Amino acid sequence: CASSNGLAGPYNEQFF. The full variable domain, in which reference TRBV5-1 and TRBJ2-1 provide the parts outside the CDR3, is KAGVTQTPRYLIKTRGQQVTLSCSPISGHRSVSWYQQTPGQGLQFLFEYFSETQRNKGNFPGRFSGRQFSNSRSEMNVSTLELGDSALYLCASSNGLAGPYNEQFFGPGTRLTVL.

This chain connects TRBV6-1 to TRBJ2-3; no clear D. Trimming took off 3 bases at V and 0 bases at J, with 7 bases between the two ends. Germline V gene data show CDR1 as MNHNS and CDR2 as SASEGT. The CDR3 extends over 14 amino acids. The CDR3 spells CASSETASTDTQYF. In nucleotides, the CDR3 is TGTGCCAGCAGTGAGACGGCCAGCACAGATACGCAGTATTTT.

This clonotype appeared many times. This chain uses TRBV6-1 with TRBJ2-3, with D possibly TRBD2 on 6 matching bases. Germline values: CDR1 MNHNS, CDR2 SASEGT. Trimming pared 7 bases from V and 5 bases from J, leaving 22 bases between. The length of the CDR3 is 16 residues. This CDR3 is CASTNRHSGAGDTQYF. CDR3 nucleotides: TGTGCCAGCACCAATAGACACTCCGGAGCGGGAGATACGCAGTATTTT.

This rearrangement joins TRBV6-1 to TRBJ1-2, with D perhaps TRBD1 (6 bases). In germline, CDR1 is MNHNS, CDR2 SASEGT. Trimming shortened V by 6 bases and J by 1 base, and 12 bases separated the two germline ends. The CDR3 runs to 14 residues. For the CDR3, the DNA is TGTGCCAGCAGCTCAGGGGCGTTTAACTATGGCTACACCTTC. Protein: CASSSGAFNYGYTF.

This clonotype was found many times. The rearrangement uses TRBV6-2 or TRBV6-3 and TRBJ2-2, with 8 bases aligning to TRBD2. CDR3 length equals 14 residues. The germline V gene encodes CDR1 MNHEY and CDR2 SVGEGT. V dropped 7 bases and J dropped 3; count of bases not matched to a gene: 4. CDR3 sequence reads: CASKPAGDTGELFF. The CDR3 DNA follows: TGTGCCAGCAAGCCAGCGGGGGACACCGGGGAGCTGTTTTTT.

This clonotype was detected many times. This chain links TRBV5-1 with TRBJ2-3; 16 nucleotides match TRBD2. The CDR3 is 18 residues long. With V trimmed by 4 bases and J by 3 bases, 8 bases remained unmatched. Germline V lookup: CDR1 SGHRS, CDR2 YFSETQ. In DNA form, the CDR3 reads TGCGCCAGCAGCCCCGGGACTAGCGGGAGGGCCCTGACAGATACGCAGTATTTT. It codes for CASSPGTSGRALTDTQYF.

In its sample, this clonotype was seen a few times. One end of the junction fails to match germline, which may point to a read error. The rearrangement joins TRBV20-1 to TRBJ1-1; D gene uncertain. The CDR3 consists of 14 residues. CDR1 is DFQATT and CDR2 is SNEGSKA in the germline V gene (reference sequence). CDR3 loop: CSASPNPANTEAFF. For the CDR3, the DNA is TGCAGTGCTAGCCCCAACCCAGCGAACACTGAAGCCTTCTTT.

The CDR3 nucleotides are TGCGCCAGCGATCCGGGACAGGAATACAATGAGCAGTTCTTC. The encoded protein is CASDPGQEYNEQFF. The V and J genes are TRBV5-1 and TRBJ2-1; TRBD1 matches 8 bases. Germline-derived CDR1 and CDR2 are SGHRS and YFSETQ. This CDR3 region has 14 residues. Trimming cost V 7 bases and J 4 bases; bases outside gene matches: 7.

This clonotype occurred many times. The J gene is TRBJ2-5, the V gene TRBV15, with 8 bases that match TRBD1. Germline trimming cut 3 bases from V and 4 bases from J; bases unmatched to any gene: 7. Germline lookup yields CDR1 LNHNV and CDR2 YYDKDF (reference sequence). The length of the CDR3 is 15 residues. CDR3 sequence (DNA): TGTGCCACCAGCAGGGACAGGGCTCCATCAGAGACCCAGTACTTC. It codes for CATSRDRAPSETQYF.

CDR3 in DNA: TGTGCCAGCAGTTCCGCACCGACAGGATATCAGCCCCAGCATTTT. This codes for CASSSAPTGYQPQHF. This chain uses TRBV6-2 or TRBV6-3 with TRBJ1-5, with D perhaps matching TRBD1 (6 bases). Deletions cut 4 bases from V and 5 bases from J, with 15 bases between. The CDR3 is 15 residues long. The germline CDR1 and CDR2 sequences are MNHEY and SVGEGT.